A single sample is the source of the 15 T cell receptor beta chains below, sequenced in a study of immune evolution from preneoplasia to lung adenocarcinoma. The assay was immunoSEQ multiplex PCR, and TCRdb's table has in-frame clones only and misses some. The sample consists of roughly 2,200 clones, roughly 80% of them appearing once. The material sequenced was FFPE adjacent normal lung tissue. These receptors were taken from a person aged 60-79 years with lung adenocarcinoma.

The chain has TRBV9 and TRBJ1-2, with D possibly matching TRBD1 (5 bases). Looked up from germline, CDR1 is SGDLS and CDR2 is YYNGEE. V was trimmed by 0 bases and J by 4 bases, leaving 16 bases between them. The CDR3 is made up of 16 amino acids. CDR3 in DNA: TGTGCCAGCAGCGTAGGCGGCACCGGGGACCTCTATGGCTACACCTTC. It specifies CASSVGGTGDLYGYTF. Based on the CDR3 plus reference TRBV9 and TRBJ1-2, the full variable domain is DSGVTQTPKHLITATGQRVTLRCSPRSGDLSVYWYQQSLDQGLQFLIQYYNGEERAKGNILERFSAQQFPDLHSELNLSSLELGDSALYFCASSVGGTGDLYGYTFGSGTRLTVV.

This chain uses TRBV30 with TRBJ1-2, with D uncertain. The CDR3 has 12 amino acids. Germline lookup yields CDR1 GTSNPN and CDR2 SVGIG (reference sequence). V gave up 4 bases and J gave up 8 bases, with 14 bases separating them. CDR3 in amino acids: CAWNVFVEGYTF. DNA for the CDR3: TGTGCCTGGAATGTATTTGTTGAGGGCTACACCTTC.

This sequence joins TRBV19 and TRBJ1-1; TRBD1 might be the D (6 bases). Trimming took off 1 base at V and 6 bases at J, with 15 bases between the two ends. CDR1 LNHDA and CDR2 SQIVND come from the germline V gene (reference sequence). The CDR3 spans 15 residues. CDR3 DNA: TGTGCCAGTAGTATAGGAGGAACAGGGTACCCTGAAGCTTTCTTT. The encoded protein is CASSIGGTGYPEAFF.

This chain uses TRBV12-5 with TRBJ1-2, with no clear D. The CDR3 has 12 amino acids. V lost 4 bases to trimming and J lost 6 bases, with 9 bases between them. The germline CDR1 and CDR2 sequences are LGHNT and FRNRAP. CDR3 sequence (DNA): TGTGCTAGTGGTTCGCCCGTCCATGGCTACACCTTC. This encodes CASGSPVHGYTF.

This clone was seen a single time. The rearrangement uses TRBV7-8 and TRBJ1-2; D remains ambiguous. From germline, CDR1 is SGHVS and CDR2 FQNEAQ. This CDR3 spans 14 amino acids. The ends were cut back, 5 bases at V and 7 bases at J, with 17 bases in the middle. CDR3: CASSPSGRLLGYTF. DNA for the CDR3: TGTGCCAGCAGCCCCAGCGGGAGGCTGCTTGGCTACACCTTC.

This clone has just a few counts. The CDR3, as DNA: TGTGCCAGCAGTGAAAAGTTGACAGGGAGTGGCGAGCAGTACTTC. Its translation: CASSEKLTGSGEQYF. V is TRBV6-1 and J is TRBJ2-7; TRBD1 agrees at 7 bases. The CDR3 loop spans 15 amino acids. V lost 2 bases and J lost 6; bases outside the gene matches: 10. Germline V gene sequence: CDR1 MNHNS, CDR2 SASEGT.

This rearrangement joins TRBV5-1 to TRBJ2-5; D gene uncertain. The CDR3 is made up of 13 amino acids. Germline assignment: CDR1 SGHRS and CDR2 YFSETQ. Trimming took off 4 bases at V and 2 bases at J, with 9 bases between the two ends. The CDR3 here is CASSGWGQETQYF. CDR3 bases: TGCGCCAGCAGCGGGTGGGGACAAGAGACCCAGTACTTC.

This chain joins TRBV5-1 and TRBJ1-2; TRBD1 matches 9 bases. Trimming took 1 base from V and 10 from J; bases not matched to a gene: 11. Germline V gene lookup returns CDR1 SGHRS and CDR2 YFSETQ. This CDR3 region has 15 residues. CDR3 bases: TGCGCCAGCAGCTTGAGTTACGACAGGGGGTATCACTACACCTTC. Encoded protein: CASSLSYDRGYHYTF.

This rearrangement joins TRBV30 to TRBJ2-7; TRBD1 is a possible D gene (5 bases). CDR3 length: 13 amino acids. V was shortened by 2 bases and J by 6 bases, with 14 bases between the two germline ends. Germline V CDR1 and CDR2: GTSNPN, SVGIG (reference sequence). This chain's CDR3 is CAWSHTQGREQYF. The CDR3 coding sequence is TGTGCCTGGAGTCACACCCAGGGTCGCGAGCAGTACTTC. The full variable domain, completed using reference TRBV30 and TRBJ2-7, is SQTIHQWPATLVQPVGSPLSLECTVEGTSNPNLYWYRQAAGRGLQLLFYSVGIGQISSEVPQNLSASRPQDRQFILSSKKLLLSDSGFYLCAWSHTQGREQYFGPGTRLTVT.

The rearrangement joins TRBV30 to TRBJ1-5; D not certain. Germline lookup yields CDR1 GTSNPN and CDR2 SVGIG (reference sequence). Trimming removed 1 base from V and 3 bases from J, with 16 bases in between. This CDR3 spans 16 amino acids. The CDR3 spells CAWSAPGRWNNQPQHF. CDR3 DNA: TGTGCCTGGAGTGCCCCCGGGCGGTGGAACAATCAGCCCCAGCATTTT.

The chain recombines TRBV5-4 with TRBJ2-2; D gene ambiguous. V was clipped by 4 bases and J by 4 bases, with 11 bases between them. This CDR3 has 14 residues. Germline values: CDR1 SGHNT, CDR2 YYREEE (reference sequence). The CDR3 DNA reads as TGTGCCAGCAGCCGGCGAGCGAGCACCGGGGAGCTGTTTTTT. Translated: CASSRRASTGELFF.

The V call is TRBV30, the J call TRBJ2-4; TRBD1 aligns across 8 bases. Germline CDR1 is GTSNPN and CDR2 is SVGIG (reference sequence). V dropped 4 bases and J dropped 1; count of bases not matched to a gene: 0. The CDR3 consists of 13 residues. The CDR3 DNA follows: TGTGCCTGGACAGGGGGCGCCAAAAACATTCAGTACTTC. Its protein product is CAWTGGAKNIQYF.

The chain is built from TRBV2 and TRBJ1-5, with 9 positions matching TRBD1. The CDR3 runs 14 residues. The ends lost 5 bases at V and 4 bases at J; junction bases unmatched: 3. CDR1 is SNHLY and CDR2 is FYNNEI in the germline V gene. Written as DNA, the CDR3 is TGTGCCAGCAGTCCACAGGGGGCGAATCAGCCCCAGCATTTT. It specifies CASSPQGANQPQHF.

This clone was detected a few times. The chain carries TRBV9 and TRBJ2-1; TRBD1 is a possible D gene (5 bases). Trimming stripped 3 bases from V and 6 bases from J, with 16 bases between. Per germline, CDR1 SGDLS and CDR2 YYNGEE. The CDR3 extends over 15 amino acids. CDR3 in DNA: TGTGCCAGCAGCGGAATGGGGCTAGACATCAATGAGCAGTTCTTC. This gives the protein CASSGMGLDINEQFF.

The chain combines TRBV11-1 with TRBJ2-3; possibly TRBD1 or TRBD2 for D (5 bases each). V dropped 2 bases and J dropped 2 bases, with 11 bases sitting between them. Germline lookup yields CDR1 SGHAT and CDR2 FQDESV (reference sequence). The CDR3 runs 15 residues. CDR3: CASSLLGEFTDTQYF. The CDR3 DNA follows: TGTGCCAGCAGCTTACTAGGGGAGTTCACAGATACGCAGTATTTT.